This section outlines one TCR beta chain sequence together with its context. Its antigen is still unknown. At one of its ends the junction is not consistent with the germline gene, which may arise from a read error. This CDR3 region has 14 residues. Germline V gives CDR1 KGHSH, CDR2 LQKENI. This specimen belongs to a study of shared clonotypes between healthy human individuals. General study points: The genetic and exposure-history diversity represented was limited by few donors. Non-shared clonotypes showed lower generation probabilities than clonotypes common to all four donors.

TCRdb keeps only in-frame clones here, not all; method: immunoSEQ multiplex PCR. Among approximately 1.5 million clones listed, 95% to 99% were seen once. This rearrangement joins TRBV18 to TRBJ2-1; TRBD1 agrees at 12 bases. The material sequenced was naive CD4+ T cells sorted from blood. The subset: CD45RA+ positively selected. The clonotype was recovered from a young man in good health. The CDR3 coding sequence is TGTGCCAGCGCACCGGGACAGGGGGCCTATGAGCAGTTCTTC. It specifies CASAPGQGAYEQFF. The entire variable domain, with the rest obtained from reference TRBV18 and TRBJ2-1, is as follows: NAGVMQNPRHLVRRRGQEARLRCSPMKGHSHVYWYRQLPEEGLKFMVYLQKENIIDESGMPKERFSAEFPKEGPSILRIQQVVRGDSAAYFCASAPGQGAYEQFFGPGTRLTVL.